Each of the 12 T cell receptor beta chains below was sequenced from the same sample in a study of regulatory T cells in long-lasting Graves disease. Arm-PCR of CDR3 regions with iRepertoire HTBI primers generated TCR beta libraries. MiXCR, run by TCRdb on the multiplex PCR reads, gives a single entry per CDR3 protein. The table has around 460,000 distinct CDR3 sequences, roughly 23% seen once. Sample time point: persistent/refractory GD, antithyroid drugs over 5 years with positive TRAb. Extracted RNA from PBMCs served as the source of the TCR library. This specimen was peripheral blood mononuclear cells (PBMCs), taken when the disease was refractory, from a patient treated with antithyroid drugs. The receptors derive from a female donor with Graves disease.

In its sample, this clonotype was seen a few times. V usage is TRBV2 and J usage is TRBJ2-2; possibly TRBD2 for D (6 bases). With 6 bases removed from V and 2 bases from J, the gap between germline ends came to 13 bases. The CDR3 consists of 15 residues. Germline V lookup: CDR1 SNHLY, CDR2 FYNNEI. The CDR3 bases are TGTGCCAGCAGGCGGCTAGCGAGAAACACCGGGGAGCTGTTTTTT. As protein: CASRRLARNTGELFF.

This clonotype was recorded a few times. J is TRBJ1-1 and V is TRBV7-9; D possibly corresponds to TRBD1 (6 bases). Trimming stripped 0 bases from V and 2 bases from J, with 13 bases between. CDR1 and CDR2 (germline): SEHNR, FQNEAQ (reference sequence). The CDR3 covers 16 residues. The CDR3 reads CASSLAGGERNTEAFF. The CDR3 DNA sequence: TGTGCCAGCAGCTTAGCAGGGGGGGAACGAAACACTGAAGCTTTCTTT.

This clonotype came up many times. The V and J genes are TRBV28 and TRBJ1-1; D is uncertain. The germline V gene has CDR1 MDHEN and CDR2 SYDVKM. The V end was cut by 0 bases, the J end by 5 bases, with 13 bases between. The CDR3 covers 15 residues. For the CDR3, the DNA is TGTGCCAGCAGTTTATGGGACTCCCCGAGGACTGAAGCTTTCTTT. Amino acid sequence: CASSLWDSPRTEAFF.

This clonotype was recorded a few times. The CDR3 coding sequence is TGTGCCAGCAGTTCCGGGAGGACAGATACGCAGTATTTT. Protein product: CASSSGRTDTQYF. This chain uses TRBV12-3 or TRBV12-4 with TRBJ2-3, with 7 bases lining up with TRBD2. The J segment lost 3 bases and the V segment lost 4 bases, leaving 1 base of the junction unmatched. The CDR3 covers 13 residues.

The chain carries TRBV28 and TRBJ2-2, with 7 positions matching TRBD2. V lost 6 bases, J lost 6 bases, and 1 base stayed unmatched. The CDR3 consists of 12 residues. The V gene's germline CDR1 is MDHEN and CDR2 SYDVKM. CDR3 nucleotide sequence: TGTGCCAGCAGCCGGGGGGCCGGGGAGCTGTTTTTT. This codes for CASSRGAGELFF.

Turning to this clonotype: The junction departs from the called germline gene at one end, perhaps through a read error. V and J are TRBV19 and TRBJ1-5; D might be TRBD1 (5 bases). The germline CDR1 and CDR2 sequences are LNHDA and SQIVND (reference sequence). This CDR3 region has 14 residues. Here the CDR3 DNA reads TGTGCCTGTAGTACCAGACAGAACAATCAGCCCCAGCATTTT. It codes for CACSTRQNNQPQHF.

V is TRBV15 and J is TRBJ2-3; D ambiguous. Germline V gene data show CDR1 as LNHNV and CDR2 as YYDKDF (reference sequence). The V gene lost 6 bases and the J gene lost 2 bases, with 9 bases spanning the gap. The CDR3 has 13 amino acids. Here the CDR3 reads CATRRYATDTQYF. CDR3 nucleotides: TGTGCCACCAGGAGGTATGCCACAGATACGCAGTATTTT.

In its sample, this clonotype was seen many times. The chain couples TRBV28 to TRBJ1-5; TRBD1 matches at 10 bases. V was pared by 6 bases and J by 2 bases, with 4 bases of the junction left unmatched. Germline CDR1 MDHEN, CDR2 SYDVKM. This CDR3 has 15 amino acids. The CDR3 nucleotides read TGTGCCAGCAGGTCCGGGACAGGGGGCAATCAGCCCCAGCATTTT. This gives the protein CASRSGTGGNQPQHF.

This clonotype appeared many times. This sequence joins TRBV28 and TRBJ1-6, with 7 bases matching TRBD1. Trimming cost V 8 bases and J 0 bases; bases outside gene matches: 10. This CDR3 has 17 amino acids. The V gene's germline CDR1 is MDHEN and CDR2 SYDVKM. The CDR3 DNA follows: TGTGCCAGCGAGGGACAGAGTAAGAGCTCCTATAATTCACCCCTCCACTTT. This translates into CASEGQSKSSYNSPLHF.

This clonotype was counted a few times. The J gene is TRBJ1-5, the V gene TRBV30; the match to TRBD1 covers 8 bases. Germline V gene sequence: CDR1 GTSNPN, CDR2 SVGIG (reference sequence). J was trimmed by 0 bases and V by 2 bases; bases with no gene match: 3. This CDR3 spans 15 amino acids. The CDR3 DNA is TGTGCCTGGAGTCCTGACAGGGGTAGCAATCAGCCCCAGCATTTT. This gives the protein CAWSPDRGSNQPQHF.

In this sample, this clonotype turned up a few times. The chain recombines TRBV2 with TRBJ1-1; the match to TRBD1 covers 8 bases. CDR1 and CDR2 from the germline V gene are SNHLY and FYNNEI. This CDR3 has 12 residues. The ends lost 4 bases at V and 10 bases at J; junction bases unmatched: 5. CDR3 loop: CASSGQGRGAFF. As DNA, the CDR3 is TGTGCCAGCAGTGGACAGGGGCGGGGAGCTTTCTTT.

This clonotype has only a few counts. This chain links TRBV19 with TRBJ1-5; 7 bases are shared with TRBD1. Germline V gene lookup returns CDR1 LNHDA and CDR2 SQIVND (reference sequence). J was trimmed by 1 base and V by 6 bases; bases with no gene match: 9. The CDR3 has 16 amino acids. DNA of the CDR3: TGTGCCAGTAGGGGGATTGGACAGGCAAGCAATCAGCCCCAGCATTTT. Amino acid sequence: CASRGIGQASNQPQHF.